These T cell receptor beta chains were read from a single sample in a study of long-term antiretroviral therapy in people with HIV. Clones were read by immunoSEQ multiplex PCR, and TCRdb kept only the in-frame ones, dropping some. The data show about 14,000 clones, with under 80% seen just once and about a quarter held by the top ten. The sequences come from unsorted PBMCs, collected 3.1 years after starting antiretroviral therapy. All receptors derive from a man aged 35-49 years with HIV. CDR3s include the opening cysteine and the closing phenylalanine or tryptophan. Each record gives: V gene, J gene, D gene, clone size, CDR3 protein, CDR3 DNA. D genes are given only for firm matches. Expanded clones are given a class, and other clones once, few, many or no size at all.

V: TRBV18
J: TRBJ1-3
D: TRBD1
size: NA
CDR3: CASSPINSGQVYSGNTIYF
DNA: TGTGCCAGCTCACCAATAAATTCGGGACAGGTATACTCTGGAAACACCATATATTTT

V: TRBV5-4
J: TRBJ2-2
D: NA
size: once
CDR3: CASSLPGDTGELFF
DNA: TGTGCCAGCAGCCTTCCTGGGGACACCGGGGAGCTGTTTTTT

V: TRBV19
J: TRBJ1-1
D: NA
size: NA
CDR3: CASRMRNTEAFF
DNA: TGTGCCAGTAGAATGAGGAACACTGAAGCTTTCTTT

V: TRBV30
J: TRBJ2-7
D: NA
size: NA
CDR3: CAWNLGTDEQYF
DNA: TGTGCCTGGAATTTGGGGACCGACGAGCAGTACTTC

V: TRBV11-2
J: TRBJ2-7
D: NA
size: NA
CDR3: CATGTQSSYEQYF
DNA: TGTGCCACTGGGACCCAGAGCTCCTACGAGCAGTACTTC

V: TRBV19
J: TRBJ1-2
D: TRBD1
size: few
CDR3: CASSIAGTGLDGYTF
DNA: TGTGCCAGTAGTATCGCCGGGACAGGTCTGGATGGCTACACCTTC

V: TRBV9
J: TRBJ1-2
D: NA
size: NA
CDR3: CASSVGGYGYTF
DNA: TGTGCCAGCAGCGTAGGGGGCTATGGCTACACCTTC

V: TRBV6-5
J: TRBJ1-1
D: NA
size: NA
CDR3: CASIVGAGNTEAFF
DNA: TGTGCCAGCATCGTGGGGGCAGGGAACACTGAAGCTTTCTTT

V: TRBV6-5
J: TRBJ2-6
D: NA
size: medium-sized
CDR3: CASRLTSGANVLTF
DNA: TGTGCCAGCAGACTAACCTCTGGGGCCAACGTCCTGACTTTC

V: TRBV28
J: TRBJ2-7
D: NA
size: few
CDR3: CATQGGAYEQYF
DNA: TGTGCCACACAGGGGGGGGCCTACGAGCAGTACTTC

V: TRBV5-6
J: TRBJ2-1
D: NA
size: NA
CDR3: CASSLGSNSYNEQFF
DNA: TGTGCCAGCAGCTTGGGAAGCAACTCCTACAATGAGCAGTTCTTC

V: TRBV5-1
J: TRBJ1-2
D: TRBD1
size: NA
CDR3: CARPGGSYGYTF
DNA: TGCGCCAGACCAGGGGGGAGCTATGGCTACACCTTC

V: TRBV6-5
J: TRBJ2-1
D: TRBD2
size: NA
CDR3: CASSKGTSGDNEQFF
DNA: TGTGCCAGCAGTAAAGGGACTAGCGGGGACAATGAGCAGTTCTTC

V: TRBV27
J: TRBJ1-2
D: NA
size: NA
CDR3: CASSPTGYGYTF
DNA: TGTGCCAGCAGTCCAACAGGGTATGGCTACACCTTC

V: TRBV5-1
J: TRBJ2-3
D: NA
size: NA
CDR3: CASSSVAVSTDTQYF
DNA: TGCGCCAGCAGCTCGGTAGCGGTCAGCACAGATACGCAGTATTTT

V: TRBV6-6
J: TRBJ1-5
D: TRBD1
size: NA
CDR3: CASRGGQYNQPQHF
DNA: TGTGCCAGCAGGGGGGGACAGTACAATCAGCCCCAGCATTTT

V: TRBV5-4
J: TRBJ1-1
D: NA
size: NA
CDR3: CASSSGRNTEAFF
DNA: TGTGCCAGCAGCTCTGGCAGGAACACTGAAGCTTTCTTT

V: TRBV13
J: TRBJ1-2
D: TRBD1
size: once
CDR3: CASSFGTGTVYRYTF
DNA: TGTGCCAGCAGCTTTGGGACAGGGACCGTCTATCGCTACACCTTC

V: TRBV4-1
J: TRBJ2-2
D: TRBD2
size: NA
CDR3: CASSPTGGPHTGELFF
DNA: TGCGCCAGCAGCCCGACGGGGGGTCCCCACACCGGGGAGCTGTTTTTT

V: TRBV12-5
J: TRBJ2-7
D: NA
size: NA
CDR3: CASGRGGNTYEQYF
DNA: TGTGCTAGTGGGAGAGGGGGAAACACCTACGAGCAGTACTTC

V: TRBV6-1
J: TRBJ1-1
D: NA
size: NA
CDR3: CASSEWGSMNTEAFF
DNA: TGTGCCAGCAGTGAATGGGGCAGCATGAACACTGAAGCTTTCTTT

V: TRBV6-5
J: TRBJ2-1
D: NA
size: NA
CDR3: CASSYVKTGTREQFF
DNA: TGTGCCAGCAGTTACGTCAAGACCGGGACCCGGGAGCAGTTCTTC

V: TRBV27
J: TRBJ1-5
D: NA
size: NA
CDR3: CASSSQTASNQPQHF
DNA: TGTGCCAGCAGTTCGCAGACAGCCAGCAATCAGCCCCAGCATTTT

V: TRBV2
J: TRBJ2-7
D: NA
size: once
CDR3: CASSDFYEQYF
DNA: TGTGCCAGCAGCGACTTCTACGAGCAGTACTTC

V: TRBV5-1
J: TRBJ2-1
D: TRBD1
size: NA
CDR3: CASSASGQRLLSSYNEQFF
DNA: TGCGCCAGCAGCGCTTCGGGACAGAGACTTCTGAGCTCCTACAATGAGCAGTTCTTC

V: TRBV10-3
J: TRBJ1-5
D: TRBD1
size: NA
CDR3: CAISVGRGMNQPQHF
DNA: TGTGCCATCAGTGTTGGCAGGGGGATGAATCAGCCCCAGCATTTT

V: TRBV7-9
J: TRBJ1-1
D: TRBD1
size: once
CDR3: CASSPGQLESTEAFF
DNA: TGTGCCAGCAGCCCGGGACAGTTGGAGAGCACTGAAGCTTTCTTT

V: TRBV5-1
J: TRBJ1-1
D: NA
size: NA
CDR3: CASSLVGVFANTEAFF
DNA: TGCGCCAGCAGCTTGGTCGGGGTATTCGCGAACACTGAAGCTTTCTTT

V: TRBV11-2
J: TRBJ2-1
D: NA
size: NA
CDR3: CASSLESQGVYEQFF
DNA: TGTGCCAGCAGCTTAGAATCCCAGGGAGTCTATGAGCAGTTCTTC

V: TRBV5-4
J: TRBJ2-7
D: NA
size: NA
CDR3: CASSLAGGAGLSEQYF
DNA: TGTGCCAGCAGCTTGGCCGGCGGGGCCGGCTTGAGCGAGCAGTACTTC

V: TRBV6-1
J: TRBJ2-7
D: TRBD1
size: NA
CDR3: CASSEVTGGSYEQYF
DNA: TGTGCCAGCAGTGAAGTTACAGGGGGTTCCTACGAGCAGTACTTC

V: TRBV21-1
J: TRBJ1-5
D: NA
size: few
CDR3: CASSTGPGSVSNQPQHF
DNA: TGTGCCAGCAGCACAGGCCCTGGATCCGTAAGCAATCAGCCCCAGCATTTT

V: TRBV5-4
J: TRBJ2-7
D: TRBD1
size: medium-sized
CDR3: CASSTGTGAYEQYF
DNA: TGTGCCAGCAGCACCGGGACAGGGGCCTACGAGCAGTACTTC

V: TRBV30
J: TRBJ2-7
D: NA
size: NA
CDR3: CAWSRMETYEQYF
DNA: TGTGCCTGGAGTCGGATGGAAACCTACGAGCAGTACTTC

V: TRBV6-5
J: TRBJ1-1
D: NA
size: NA
CDR3: CASSYSSWGREAFF
DNA: TGTGCCAGCAGTTACTCGAGTTGGGGAAGGGAGGCTTTCTTT

V: TRBV5-1
J: TRBJ1-3
D: TRBD1
size: few
CDR3: CASSSTQGASGNTIYF
DNA: TGCGCCAGCAGCTCCACCCAGGGGGCCTCTGGAAACACCATATATTTT

V: TRBV5-1
J: TRBJ1-5
D: NA
size: NA
CDR3: CASSLTVGEQPQHF
DNA: TGCGCCAGCAGCCTGACAGTTGGCGAGCAGCCCCAGCATTTT

V: TRBV30
J: TRBJ1-2
D: TRBD1
size: NA
CDR3: CAYRTGQNYGYTF
DNA: TGTGCCTATCGGACAGGGCAGAACTATGGCTACACCTTC

V: TRBV7-2
J: TRBJ1-2
D: NA
size: NA
CDR3: CASSLGGLYGYTF
DNA: TGTGCCAGCAGCTTAGGCGGGTTGTATGGCTACACCTTC

V: TRBV11-2
J: TRBJ2-7
D: NA
size: NA
CDR3: CASSSLQGNYYEQYF
DNA: TGTGCCAGCAGCTCCCTGCAGGGGAATTACTACGAGCAGTACTTC

V: TRBV6-1
J: TRBJ1-5
D: NA
size: few
CDR3: CATQGNNQPQHF
DNA: TGTGCCACCCAGGGAAACAATCAGCCCCAGCATTTT

V: TRBV11-2
J: TRBJ2-3
D: TRBD2
size: NA
CDR3: CASSPVLAGSTDTQYF
DNA: TGTGCCAGCAGCCCGGTGCTAGCGGGTAGCACAGATACGCAGTATTTT

V: TRBV5-8
J: TRBJ1-1
D: NA
size: NA
CDR3: CASSLRQEYTEAFF
DNA: TGTGCCAGCAGCTTGAGACAGGAGTACACTGAAGCTTTCTTT

V: TRBV7-9
J: TRBJ2-7
D: NA
size: NA
CDR3: CASSSDSSYEQYF
DNA: TGTGCCAGCAGCTCGGACAGCTCCTACGAGCAGTACTTC

V: TRBV6-5
J: TRBJ1-1
D: NA
size: NA
CDR3: CASSYGRALNTEAFF
DNA: TGTGCCAGCAGTTACGGGCGGGCCCTTAACACTGAAGCTTTCTTT

V: TRBV6-5
J: TRBJ1-2
D: TRBD1
size: NA
CDR3: CASKGTGRYGYTF
DNA: TGTGCCAGCAAAGGGACAGGGAGGTATGGCTACACCTTC

V: TRBV30
J: TRBJ1-5
D: NA
size: NA
CDR3: CAWSEPKSNQPQHF
DNA: TGTGCCTGGAGTGAACCCAAAAGCAATCAGCCCCAGCATTTT

V: TRBV7-9
J: TRBJ2-7
D: TRBD1
size: NA
CDR3: CASSSGQGIDEQYF
DNA: TGTGCCAGCAGCTCCGGACAGGGGATAGACGAGCAGTACTTC